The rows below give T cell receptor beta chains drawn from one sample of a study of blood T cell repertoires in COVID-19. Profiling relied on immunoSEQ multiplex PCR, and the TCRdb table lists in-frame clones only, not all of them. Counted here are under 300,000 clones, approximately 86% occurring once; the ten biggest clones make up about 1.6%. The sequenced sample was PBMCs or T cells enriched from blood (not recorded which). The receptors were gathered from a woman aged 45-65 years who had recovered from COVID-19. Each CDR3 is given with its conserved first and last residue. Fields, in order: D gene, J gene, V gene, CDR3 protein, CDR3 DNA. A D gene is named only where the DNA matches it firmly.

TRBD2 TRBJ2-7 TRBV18 CASSPQGLAEGLYEQYF TGTGCCAGCTCACCACAGGGGCTAGCGGAAGGACTCTACGAGCAGTACTTC
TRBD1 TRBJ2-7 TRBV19 CATGQGLGEQYF TGTGCCACTGGACAGGGTTTGGGCGAGCAGTACTTC
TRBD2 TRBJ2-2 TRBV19 CASSIGASGFGELFF TGTGCCAGTAGTATTGGGGCTAGCGGGTTCGGGGAGCTGTTTTTT
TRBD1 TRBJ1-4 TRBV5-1 CASSLTGGASSEKLFF TGCGCCAGCAGCTTAACAGGGGGCGCGTCTAGTGAAAAACTGTTTTTT
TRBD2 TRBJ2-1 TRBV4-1 CASSPAGDPGGEQFF TGCGCCAGCAGCCCCGCGGGGGACCCGGGCGGTGAGCAGTTCTTC
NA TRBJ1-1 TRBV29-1 CSVEGGGSTEAFF TGCAGCGTTGAAGGAGGAGGTAGCACTGAAGCTTTCTTT